Listed here are 21 T cell receptor beta chains from one sample, sequenced in a study of shared clonotypes between healthy human individuals. Libraries were prepared by immunoSEQ multiplex PCR; TCRdb keeps only in-frame clonotypes and omits some of them. The table lists about 2.4 million clones, around nine tenths of them singletons. The specimen was naive CD4+ T cells sorted from blood. The subset: CD45RA+ positively selected. The origin of the receptors is a man aged 18 to 29 in good health.

This chain connects TRBV10-2 to TRBJ1-2; D gene uncertain. The V end was cut by 6 bases, the J end by 8 bases, with 19 bases between. Germline lookup yields CDR1 WSHSY and CDR2 SAAADI. This CDR3 spans 14 amino acids. The CDR3 here is CASSQVRSFAGYTF. CDR3 bases: TGCGCCAGCAGCCAAGTCAGGTCCTTCGCAGGCTACACCTTC.

The J gene is TRBJ1-2, the V gene TRBV7-2, with D uncertain. The CDR3 runs to 13 residues. CDR1 is SGHTA, CDR2 FQGNSA, per germline. Trimming stripped 1 base from V and 8 bases from J, with 11 bases between. CDR3 sequence: CASSLVFEDGYTF. The CDR3 nucleotides are TGTGCCAGCAGCTTAGTATTTGAGGACGGCTACACCTTC. The complete variable domain, with remaining parts taken from reference TRBV7-2 and TRBJ1-2, reads GAGVSQSPSNKVTEKGKDVELRCDPISGHTALYWYRQSLGQGLEFLIYFQGNSAPDKSGLPSDRFSAERTGGSVSTLTIQRTQQEDSAVYLCASSLVFEDGYTFGSGTRLTVV.

The chain links TRBV10-1 to TRBJ2-1, with a weak D call TRBD2 (6 bases). The V and J ends lost 3 bases and 8 bases respectively, with 20 bases between them. Germline CDR1 reads WNHNN; CDR2 reads SYGVQD (reference sequence). This CDR3 region has 16 residues. CDR3 coding DNA: TGCGCCAGCAGTGAAACTACCGGGACTGGGGCCGATGAGCAGTTCTTC. Translation gives CASSETTGTGADEQFF.

CDR3 coding DNA: TGTGCCAGCAGCGCCGACAGGGTAAATCAGCCCCAGCATTTT. Its translation is CASSADRVNQPQHF. The chain couples TRBV7-2 to TRBJ1-5, with 7 bases that match TRBD1. With V trimmed by 5 bases and J by 4 bases, 5 bases remained unmatched. Germline V gene data show CDR1 as SGHTA and CDR2 as FQGNSA. The CDR3 spans 14 residues.

The V and J genes are TRBV19 and TRBJ1-5; D uncertain. V was clipped by 4 bases and J by 0 bases, with 7 bases between them. Germline assignment: CDR1 LNHDA and CDR2 SQIVND (reference sequence). The CDR3 contains 14 residues. CDR3 sequence: CASSTRASNQPQHF. The CDR3 region has the DNA TGTGCCAGTAGTACCCGGGCTAGCAATCAGCCCCAGCATTTT.

This chain links TRBV7-9 with TRBJ2-3; no definite D call. V lost 3 bases and J lost 4, with 8 bases in between. Germline V gene data show CDR1 as SEHNR and CDR2 as FQNEAQ (reference sequence). CDR3 length equals 13 residues. Written as DNA, the CDR3 is TGTGCCAGCAGCTTCCCATCCCCAGATACGCAGTATTTT. This sequence encodes CASSFPSPDTQYF.

The genes are TRBV18 and TRBJ2-5; D is perhaps TRBD1 or TRBD2 (5 bases each). The V gene's germline CDR1 is KGHSH and CDR2 LQKENI. V was shortened by 3 bases and J by 1 base, with 9 bases between the two germline ends. The CDR3 loop spans 14 amino acids. CDR3 region: CASSPDGGQETQYF. For the CDR3, the DNA is TGTGCCAGCTCACCGGATGGGGGCCAAGAGACCCAGTACTTC.

As to this clone: Different DNA sequences within this sample yield the same CDR3. The V and J genes are TRBV30 and TRBJ1-5, with TRBD1 matching 7 bases. The CDR3 sequence is 13 residues long. Trimming at V came to 3 bases and at J to 5 bases, leaving 4 bases not matched to a gene. Germline CDR1 reads GTSNPN; CDR2 reads SVGIG (reference sequence). The CDR3 sequence: CAWSKDRDQPQHF. DNA for the CDR3: TGTGCCTGGAGCAAAGACAGGGATCAGCCCCAGCATTTT.

The chain couples TRBV2 to TRBJ2-1; 9 bases line up with TRBD2. Germline loops: CDR1 SNHLY, CDR2 FYNNEI. The CDR3 is 14 residues long. The junction had 7 bases not matched to a gene; V was cut back by 6 bases and J by 7 bases. This CDR3 is CASRGTSLGNEQFF. In nucleotides, the CDR3 is TGTGCCAGCAGGGGGACTAGCCTGGGAAATGAGCAGTTCTTC.

The chain is built from TRBV19 and TRBJ1-1; D might be TRBD1 (5 bases). The CDR3 covers 15 residues. Per the germline V gene, CDR1 is LNHDA and CDR2 is SQIVND (reference sequence). V lost 2 bases and J lost 0, with 10 bases in between. The DNA for the CDR3 is TGTGCCAGTAGTATAACCGACAGATTGAACACTGAAGCTTTCTTT. It specifies CASSITDRLNTEAFF.

The chain combines TRBV5-1 with TRBJ2-7; maybe TRBD2 (6 bases). The ends were cut back, 2 bases at V and 4 bases at J, with 13 bases in the middle. Germline V gene sequence: CDR1 SGHRS, CDR2 YFSETQ. CDR3 length: 14 amino acids. The CDR3 region has the DNA TGCGCCAGCAGCTTCCGGGACTCCAAATACGAGCAGTACTTC. Protein product: CASSFRDSKYEQYF.

The CDR3 loop reads CASSVEQGGRADTQYF. The CDR3 DNA sequence: TGTGCCAGCAGCGTAGAACAAGGGGGCCGGGCAGATACGCAGTATTTT. J is TRBJ2-3 and V is TRBV9; 7 bases agree with TRBD1. J gave up 4 bases and V 0 bases, and 8 bases lay outside the gene matches. This CDR3 is built from 16 residues. Germline V gives CDR1 SGDLS, CDR2 YYNGEE.

The chain employs TRBV6-1 and TRBJ2-7; 7 bases match TRBD1. Germline V CDR1 and CDR2: MNHNS, SASEGT. The CDR3 runs 13 residues. The J segment lost 5 bases and the V segment lost 4 bases, leaving 5 bases of the junction unmatched. The CDR3 loop reads CASSGETGNEQYF. CDR3 nucleotide sequence: TGTGCCAGCAGTGGGGAGACAGGGAACGAGCAGTACTTC.

The CDR3 loop is CASSRQPVSGANVLTF. The CDR3 region has the DNA TGTGCCAGCAGTCGACAGCCCGTCTCTGGGGCCAACGTCCTGACTTTC. J is TRBJ2-6 and V is TRBV9, with D possibly being TRBD1 (5 bases). The CDR3 consists of 16 residues. Germline V gene lookup returns CDR1 SGDLS and CDR2 YYNGEE. V was cut by 5 bases and J by 0 bases, with 12 bases left in between.

This chain connects TRBV19 to TRBJ1-3, with a possible D match to TRBD1 (5 bases). The CDR3 extends over 16 amino acids. In germline, CDR1 is LNHDA, CDR2 SQIVND (reference sequence). The ends were cut back, 5 bases at V and 4 bases at J, with 18 bases in the middle. CDR3 amino acids: CASSPATGTAGNTIYF. The DNA of the CDR3 is TGTGCCAGTAGTCCCGCAACGGGGACGGCGGGAAACACCATATATTTT.

The rearrangement joins TRBV5-6 to TRBJ2-3; 10 bases line up with TRBD2. The V gene's germline CDR1 is SGHDT and CDR2 YYEEEE. This CDR3 comprises 14 residues. V gave up 3 bases and J gave up 8 bases; unmatched junction bases: 6. The CDR3 DNA reads as TGTGCCAGCAGCTCCCTAGCGGGAGAGGGTACGCAGTATTTT. Amino acid sequence: CASSSLAGEGTQYF. The complete variable domain, with remaining parts taken from reference TRBV5-6 and TRBJ2-3, reads DAGVTQSPTHLIKTRGQQVTLRCSPKSGHDTVSWYQQALGQGPQFIFQYYEEEERQRGNFPDRFSGHQFPNYSSELNVNALLLGDSALYLCASSSLAGEGTQYFGPGTRLTVL.

Concerning this clone itself: This sample includes further DNA sequences coding for the same CDR3. The V and J genes are TRBV28 and TRBJ1-1; D unresolved. This CDR3 spans 12 amino acids. V was clipped by 4 bases and J by 5 bases, with 8 bases between them. The germline gives CDR1 MDHEN, CDR2 SYDVKM. The CDR3 DNA reads TGTGCCAGCAGTTCGACGGGGACTGAAGCTTTCTTT. Protein: CASSSTGTEAFF.

This chain joins TRBV5-4 and TRBJ1-2; TRBD1 matches 8 bases. The CDR3 loop spans 15 amino acids. Germline lookup yields CDR1 SGHNT and CDR2 YYREEE (reference sequence). V lost 0 bases, J lost 2 bases, and 3 bases stayed unmatched. This CDR3 is CASSLVPGGNYGYTF. CDR3 bases: TGTGCCAGCAGCTTGGTCCCAGGGGGCAACTATGGCTACACCTTC.

J is TRBJ1-4 and V is TRBV6-6; 10 positions agree with TRBD1. The CDR3 spans 14 residues. Germline V lookup: CDR1 MNHNY, CDR2 SVGAGI (reference sequence). V shed 5 bases, J shed 8 bases, and the junction held 5 bases outside the gene matches. The CDR3 spells CASSRQGAGEKLFF. Here the CDR3 DNA reads TGTGCCAGCAGTCGACAGGGGGCTGGGGAAAAACTGTTTTTT.

This clone turned up a few times. The chain has TRBV4-1 and TRBJ1-5; D perhaps matches TRBD1 (5 bases). The CDR3 contains 14 residues. Germline V gene lookup returns CDR1 MGHRA and CDR2 YSYEKL. Trimming pared 0 bases from V and 5 bases from J, leaving 8 bases between. CDR3 DNA: TGCGCCAGCAGCCAAGAGAGGGACGATCAGCCCCAGCATTTT. This codes for CASSQERDDQPQHF.

Regarding this clone: In the same sample, other DNA sequences code for this CDR3. V gene TRBV5-4 combines with J gene TRBJ2-7; either TRBD1 or TRBD2 may supply D (5 bases each). The CDR3 is 15 amino acids. CDR1 SGHNT and CDR2 YYREEE come from the germline V gene (reference sequence). Trimming left V 0 bases short and J 3 bases short, with 13 bases between. In nucleotides, the CDR3 is TGTGCCAGCAGCTTGGGCGGGCAGACAGACTACGAGCAGTACTTC. It codes for CASSLGGQTDYEQYF.